This entry is about one T cell receptor beta chain. Its target antigen remains unknown. No per-base quality is available; no much larger clone lies one base away. This sample is part of a study of neoadjuvant anti-PD-1 for oral cavity cancer (dated by TCRdb to the early 2020s). The study in broad terms: Three to four biweekly doses of nivolumab at 3 mg/kg were mostly administered to patients before curative-intent surgical resection. A fourth nivolumab dose was given around day 43 to patients without progression, and definitive surgical resection was performed in those patients on days 50-56. Patients with complete response, partial response or stable disease by RECIST 1.1 were defined as responders, whereas patients with progression were defined as non-responders. There were 12 patients in the parent correlative cohort, and the response rate was 33%.

The time point label here, explained by the study, means: before neoadjuvant nivolumab. None of the patients had received prior systemic or radiation treatment, and all were newly diagnosed with stage II-IVA oral cavity squamous cell carcinoma. The cohort consisted of patients with HPV-negative, locally advanced oral cavity squamous cell carcinoma. No culture maintenance or expansion was done, as the peripheral blood mononuclear cells went straight to analysis. Samples were obtained from a longitudinal correlative study of a single-arm phase II trial of neoadjuvant nivolumab in oral cavity squamous cell carcinoma. Subject-matched pre- and post-treatment PBMCs and tumors from three responders and three non-responders underwent genomic DNA-based TCRbeta sequencing. Peripheral blood mononuclear cells were collected before nivolumab treatment and again after treatment, at the time of surgery. Genomic DNA was isolated from PBMCs using the Maxwell RSC DNA from Cells kit.

For deep sequencing of PBMC libraries, mostly roughly 520 ng of input genomic DNA was used, and six replicates were run per sample. The immunoSEQ hsTCRbeta kit was used to prepare TCRbeta libraries according to the manufacturer's instructions. The finished libraries were brought together in one pool at 2.5 to 3 nM, which was then read using an Illumina NovaSeq 6000 S4 flow cell. Regarding the original processing steps: The immunoSEQ Analyzer handled quality control and preprocessing of the raw data. The analysis was restricted to productive rearrangements, with each unique CDR3 amino acid sequence defining a clonotype. Repertoire clonality was estimated as the Gini-Simpson index, which was computed with the R package tcR. Gini indices were compared with Student's t test, and associations with tumor size change were assessed by Pearson correlation. The clones in this table, taken by TCRdb from immuneACCESS, are in-frame only. Not every clone is retained; where verified, under half of the shortfall comes from an unresolved V gene, and the cause of the rest is unknown. V and J calls and clone size are as listed in that table; D and trimming were resolved from the DNA. In this sample the table shows about 15,000 clones, about 70% of which occur a single time. Of the sample, roughly 3% is held by the ten largest clones.

The investigation overall reported the following: Within PBMCs, T cell clonality (Gini index) was significantly higher in non-responders than responders after neoadjuvant nivolumab. Only a few patients per response group were included in the TCR analyses, and the authors called for validation in larger cohorts. Higher pretreatment blood TCRbeta clonality and lower post-treatment tumor TCRbeta clonality were correlated with higher pretreatment blood Treg/Th17 ratios.

This TCR derives from a person aged 35-79 years with oral cavity squamous cell carcinoma. Source: PBMCs, taken before nivolumab (anti-PD-1) treatment.

The DNA sequence reads TGCGCCAGCAGCCAAGTGGGGGGGCGCAGGTATGGCTACACCTTC. This encodes CASSQVGGRRYGYTF. The chain was built from TRBV4-1 and TRBJ1-2; the D segment could be TRBD1, given 6 matching bases. Counted from cysteine to phenylalanine, this CDR3 has 15 amino acids. CDR3 DNA is the only sequence kept; it has 45 bases, read in frame from the first base. V loses 1 base of germline sequence and J loses 5 bases, and the interval between the two ends is 14 bases. The CDR1 and CDR2 encoded by the germline V gene are MGHRA and YSYEKL.